Below, one T cell receptor (beta chain) is given with its context. Germline V gene sequence: CDR1 SGHNT, CDR2 YYREEE (reference sequence). The CDR3 length is 15 residues. V lost 2 bases, J lost 5 bases, and 5 bases stayed unmatched. Methods used by the authors: Scientists estimated how many nucleated cells there were by amplifying reference gene primers. Clones were sequenced by immunoSEQ multiplex PCR, and TCRdb holds only the in-frame ones, with some missing. The DNA gave D and trimming, while V, J and clone size come from that table. The table shows roughly 250,000 clones, with about nine tenths occurring only once. This sample is drawn from a study of blood T cell repertoires in COVID-19. Across the whole study: The United States, Italy and Spain were the sources of the acute and convalescent COVID-19 samples. Sources were T cells, B-cell-depleted T cells, or PBMCs; the material itself was cDNA or gDNA.

Sequenced sample: peripheral blood. This TCR was sampled from a man in his fifties or sixties who had recovered from COVID-19. This chain uses TRBV5-4 with TRBJ2-1, with 9 bases lining up with TRBD2. In DNA form, the CDR3 reads TGTGCCAGCAGCTTAATAGCGGGGGCCGACAATGAGCAGTTCTTC. Amino acid sequence: CASSLIAGADNEQFF.